These 26 T cell receptor beta chains were sequenced from one sample in a study of T cell responses to AZD1222 COVID-19 vaccine. Profiling relied on immunoSEQ multiplex PCR, and the TCRdb table lists in-frame clones only, not all of them. The sample yields approximately 140,000 clones, about nine tenths seen once. The sequences come from peripheral blood, collected 28 days after the second AZD1222 dose. The source of these receptors is an adult who received the AZD1222 COVID-19 vaccine.

This clone occurred once. This chain links TRBV4-2 with TRBJ2-5; a weak D match, TRBD1 (6 bases). V lost 0 bases to trimming and J lost 0 bases, with 11 bases between them. Germline V gene data show CDR1 as LGHNA and CDR2 as YNFKEQ. The CDR3 has 16 residues. The chain's CDR3 is CASSQERGNYQETQYF. CDR3 nucleotide sequence: TGTGCCAGCAGCCAAGAAAGGGGGAACTACCAAGAGACCCAGTACTTC.

This chain joins TRBV28 and TRBJ1-6; D ambiguous. The V and J ends lost 5 bases and 4 bases respectively, with 9 bases between them. Germline CDR1 is MDHEN and CDR2 is SYDVKM. This CDR3 contains 14 residues. Here the CDR3 reads CASSGTGYNSPLHF. In DNA, the CDR3 is TGTGCCAGCAGTGGCACGGGGTATAATTCACCCCTCCACTTT.

The V call is TRBV11-3, the J call TRBJ1-1, with TRBD1 as a possible D gene (6 bases). V lost 2 bases, J lost 4 bases, and 14 bases lay in between. The CDR3 covers 15 residues. The germline CDR1 and CDR2 sequences are SGHNT and YENEEA. DNA of the CDR3: TGTGCCAGCAGCTTAACCGGGACAAAGGTCACTGAAGCTTTCTTT. Amino acid sequence: CASSLTGTKVTEAFF. The full variable domain, completed using reference TRBV11-3 and TRBJ1-1, is EAGVVQSPRYKIIEKKQPVAFWCNPISGHNTLYWYLQNLGQGPELLIRYENEEAVDDSQLPKDRFSAERLKGVDSTLKIQPAELGDSAVYLCASSLTGTKVTEAFFGQGTRLTVV.

This chain links TRBV29-1 with TRBJ1-5; weak D call: TRBD1 (6 bases). The germline V gene encodes CDR1 SQVTM and CDR2 ANQGSEA. Trimming removed 0 bases from V and 16 bases from J, with 13 bases in between. The length of the CDR3 is 11 residues. The CDR3 is CSVEDGGGSHF. CDR3 DNA: TGCAGCGTTGAAGACGGGGGCGGGTCACATTTT.

V is TRBV7-9 and J is TRBJ2-7, with 9 positions matching TRBD1. The CDR3 is made up of 14 amino acids. V was pared by 5 bases and J by 3 bases, with 5 bases of the junction left unmatched. The germline V gene encodes CDR1 SEHNR and CDR2 FQNEAQ (reference sequence). DNA of the CDR3: TGTGCCAGCAGCCCTGCGGGACAGGGCTACGAGCAGTACTTC. Translating it yields CASSPAGQGYEQYF. Full variable domain (outside the CDR3, taken from reference TRBV7-9 and TRBJ2-7): DTGVSQNPRHKITKRGQNVTFRCDPISEHNRLYWYRQTLGQGPEFLTYFQNEAQLEKSRLLSDRFSAERPKGSFSTLEIQRTEQGDSAMYLCASSPAGQGYEQYFGPGTRLTVT.

This clone was picked up many times. The chain joins TRBV27 to TRBJ1-1, with 7 bases fitting TRBD1. Germline-derived CDR1 and CDR2 are MNHEY and SMNVEV (reference sequence). This CDR3 is 13 amino acids long. The junction had 1 base not matched to a gene; V was cut back by 2 bases and J by 4 bases. CDR3: CASSLRGLTEAFF. In DNA, the CDR3 is TGTGCCAGCAGTTTAAGGGGGCTCACTGAAGCTTTCTTT.

The chain joins TRBV27 to TRBJ1-2, with 10 bases lining up with TRBD1. V lost 3 bases to trimming and J lost 6 bases; unmatched junction nucleotides: 10. This CDR3 contains 16 residues. Looked up from germline, CDR1 is MNHEY and CDR2 is SMNVEV (reference sequence). The CDR3 sequence: CASSFVGGQGIDGYTF. The CDR3, as DNA: TGTGCCAGCAGTTTTGTAGGGGGACAGGGGATAGATGGCTACACCTTC.

This rearrangement joins TRBV28 to TRBJ1-5, with 7 bases matching TRBD1. Germline-derived CDR1 and CDR2 are MDHEN and SYDVKM. V shed 6 bases and J 3 bases; nucleotides not matched to a gene: 2. This CDR3 is 13 amino acids long. The CDR3 sequence: CASSGTVNQPQHF. The CDR3 DNA reads as TGTGCCAGCAGCGGGACAGTCAATCAGCCCCAGCATTTT.

The chain joins TRBV10-3 to TRBJ2-3; tentatively, D is TRBD1 (5 bases). Trimming took off 7 bases at V and 2 bases at J, with 16 bases between the two ends. Germline CDR1 is ENHRY and CDR2 is SYGVKD. This CDR3 spans 15 amino acids. The CDR3 DNA sequence: TGTGCCATCAAAAGTAGTGCAGGGCCCACAGATACGCAGTATTTT. Its translation: CAIKSSAGPTDTQYF.

A few counts support this clone. The chain uses TRBV7-9 and TRBJ2-7; 9 positions match TRBD2. Germline V gene lookup returns CDR1 SEHNR and CDR2 FQNEAQ (reference sequence). V shed 4 bases and J 2 bases; nucleotides not matched to a gene: 9. This CDR3 is 16 amino acids long. CDR3 residues: CASSSKGTSRTYEQYF. As DNA, the CDR3 is TGTGCCAGCAGCTCAAAGGGGACTAGCAGGACCTACGAGCAGTACTTC.

The CDR3 coding sequence is TGTGCCAGCAGTGAATGGCCAGGTACAACTGGAAACACCATATATTTT. Its translation is CASSEWPGTTGNTIYF. V is TRBV6-1 and J is TRBJ1-3; no firm D call. Per the germline V gene, CDR1 is MNHNS and CDR2 is SASEGT. CDR3 size: 16 residues. The V and J ends lost 2 bases and 2 bases respectively, with 13 bases between them.

This sequence joins TRBV5-8 and TRBJ2-7; 7 bases align to TRBD2. Germline V CDR1 and CDR2: SGHTS, YDEGEE. With 3 bases clipped from V and 4 bases from J, the junction kept 4 bases outside the gene matches. The CDR3 is made up of 13 amino acids. The CDR3 DNA reads TGTGCCAGCAGCTCCCGGGGACTATACGAGCAGTACTTC. This translates into CASSSRGLYEQYF.

This sequence joins TRBV20-1 and TRBJ1-5; a weak D match, TRBD1 (5 bases). The CDR3 has 12 residues. Trimming took 3 bases from V and 7 from J, leaving 10 bases between them. Germline CDR1 is DFQATT and CDR2 is SNEGSKA (reference sequence). The CDR3, as DNA: TGCAGTGCTAGTAAGGGACCCCAGCCCCAGCATTTT. Amino acids: CSASKGPQPQHF.

This clone was picked up one time. J is TRBJ1-1 and V is TRBV10-3; D perhaps matches TRBD1 (5 bases). CDR3 length equals 14 residues. The V end lost 10 bases, the J end lost 1 base, and 16 bases lay between the germline ends. Germline V gene data show CDR1 as ENHRY and CDR2 as SYGVKD. The CDR3 reads CATTPGTENTEAFF. DNA of the CDR3: TGTGCCACGACCCCAGGGACGGAGAACACTGAAGCTTTCTTT.

In its sample, this clone was seen once. The chain combines TRBV18 with TRBJ2-1; D is perhaps TRBD1 (6 bases). In germline, CDR1 is KGHSH, CDR2 LQKENI. V shed 3 bases and J shed 8 bases, with 17 bases lying between them. The CDR3 is 15 residues long. The CDR3 bases are TGTGCCAGCTCACCTGACAGGCTAGGGGTCGATGAGCAGTTCTTC. Translation: CASSPDRLGVDEQFF.

This clone has more than one count but fewer than ten. This rearrangement joins TRBV2 to TRBJ1-1, with 7 bases aligning to TRBD1. Trimming at V came to 7 bases and at J to 7 bases, leaving 9 bases not matched to a gene. The CDR3 is 13 residues long. Germline CDR1 reads SNHLY; CDR2 reads FYNNEI. This chain's CDR3 is CASTPLGGFEAFF. CDR3 DNA sequence: TGTGCCAGCACCCCGCTAGGGGGCTTTGAAGCTTTCTTT.

The V gene is TRBV6-1, the J gene TRBJ1-2; D call uncertain. V was cut by 0 bases and J by 8 bases, with 16 bases left in between. The CDR3 runs to 15 residues. CDR1 is MNHNS, CDR2 SASEGT, per germline. CDR3 DNA sequence: TGTGCCAGCAGTGAAGCACCCGCACACGACGGAGGCTACACCTTC. Its protein product is CASSEAPAHDGGYTF.

The gene calls are TRBV5-1 and TRBJ1-1, with D hard to call. Germline V gene sequence: CDR1 SGHRS, CDR2 YFSETQ. The CDR3 is 14 residues long. V was pared by 0 bases and J by 4 bases, with 10 bases between. The CDR3 DNA sequence: TGCGCCAGCAGCTTGGGGGTCGACGGCACTGAAGCTTTCTTT. Protein sequence: CASSLGVDGTEAFF.

Worth noting for this clone: The junction does not match germline at one end; this may be a read error. The rearrangement joins TRBV15 to TRBJ1-1; D remains unclear. The CDR3 is 15 residues long. Per the germline V gene, CDR1 is LNHNV and CDR2 is YYDKDF (reference sequence). CDR3 amino acids: CATSGDRVGNTEAFF. The CDR3, as DNA: TGTGCCACCAGCGGAGACCGGGTGGGGAACACTGAAGCTTTCTTT.

The rearrangement links TRBV19 to TRBJ2-3; TRBD2 agrees at 7 bases. Trimming took 9 bases from V and 4 from J; bases not matched to a gene: 10. The CDR3 runs 14 residues. Per germline, CDR1 LNHDA and CDR2 SQIVND (reference sequence). CDR3 sequence: CASSGTMGADTQYF. The CDR3 DNA reads TGTGCCAGCTCCGGGACTATGGGTGCAGATACGCAGTATTTT.

This clone was seen more than once but under ten times. This chain links TRBV2 with TRBJ1-1; maybe TRBD1 (6 bases). V lost 4 bases to trimming and J lost 9 bases, with 18 bases between them. The CDR3 loop spans 14 amino acids. Germline CDR1 SNHLY, CDR2 FYNNEI. CDR3 coding DNA: TGTGCCAGCAGTGTCCGGGACACTGGATTAAAAGCTTTCTTT. Translation: CASSVRDTGLKAFF.

This chain connects TRBV6-5 to TRBJ2-7; no reliable D call. Germline values: CDR1 MNHEY, CDR2 SVGAGI. Trimming left V 0 bases short and J 2 bases short, with 8 bases between. The CDR3 runs 14 residues. The CDR3 spells CASSYSDGTYEQYF. In DNA, the CDR3 is TGTGCCAGCAGTTACTCGGATGGGACCTACGAGCAGTACTTC.

This chain connects TRBV18 to TRBJ2-7, with D perhaps TRBD2 (5 bases). The germline V gene has CDR1 KGHSH and CDR2 LQKENI. The CDR3 totals 14 residues. The V end was cut by 6 bases, the J end by 1 base, with 13 bases between. The CDR3, as DNA: TGTGCCAGCTCCGTGGGAGTAGCTTCCTACGAGCAGTACTTC. This codes for CASSVGVASYEQYF.

The V and J genes are TRBV3-1 (or the pseudogene TRBV3-2) and TRBJ1-2; D perhaps matches TRBD1 (5 bases). V was cut by 3 bases and J by 2 bases, with 7 bases left in between. The V gene's germline CDR1 is LGHDT and CDR2 YNNKEL (reference sequence). The CDR3 contains 13 residues. CDR3 sequence: CASSHPGNYGYTF. The CDR3 DNA sequence: TGTGCCAGCAGCCATCCAGGGAACTATGGCTACACCTTC.

V and J are TRBV6-5 and TRBJ2-7; 9 bases agree with TRBD1. Germline loops: CDR1 MNHEY, CDR2 SVGAGI. The CDR3 contains 14 residues. V trimming: 7 bases; J trimming: 3 bases; junction bases outside the gene matches: 7. The CDR3 coding sequence is TGTGCCAGCACCACGGGGACAGGGCTCTACGAGCAGTACTTC. Protein sequence: CASTTGTGLYEQYF.

The chain carries TRBV10-3 and TRBJ1-1, with TRBD1 identical over 9 bases. Per the germline V gene, CDR1 is ENHRY and CDR2 is SYGVKD. The ends lost 7 bases at V and 1 base at J; junction bases unmatched: 4. This CDR3 is 14 amino acids long. The CDR3: CAITLDRGNTEAFF. Here the CDR3 DNA reads TGTGCCATCACATTGGACAGGGGGAACACTGAAGCTTTCTTT.